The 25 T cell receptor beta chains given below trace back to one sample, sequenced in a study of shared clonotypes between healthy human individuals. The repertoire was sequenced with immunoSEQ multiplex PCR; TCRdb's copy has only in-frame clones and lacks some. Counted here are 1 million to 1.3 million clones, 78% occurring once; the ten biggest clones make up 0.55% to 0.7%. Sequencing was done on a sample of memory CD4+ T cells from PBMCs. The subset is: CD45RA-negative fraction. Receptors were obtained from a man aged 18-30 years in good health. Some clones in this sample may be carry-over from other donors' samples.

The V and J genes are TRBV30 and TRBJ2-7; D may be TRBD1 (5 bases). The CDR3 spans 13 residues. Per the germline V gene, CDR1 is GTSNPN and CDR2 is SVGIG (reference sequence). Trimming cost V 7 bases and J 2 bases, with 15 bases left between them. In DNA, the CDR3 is TGTGCCTTATCGAGGACATTTCCCTACGAGCAGTACTTC. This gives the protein CALSRTFPYEQYF.

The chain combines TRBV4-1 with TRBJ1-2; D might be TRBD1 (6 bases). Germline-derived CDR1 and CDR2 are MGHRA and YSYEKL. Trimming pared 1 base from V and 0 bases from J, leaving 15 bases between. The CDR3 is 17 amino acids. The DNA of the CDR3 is TGCGCCAGCAGCCAAGTACCCCAAGGGGGACCTAACTATGGCTACACCTTC. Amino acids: CASSQVPQGGPNYGYTF.

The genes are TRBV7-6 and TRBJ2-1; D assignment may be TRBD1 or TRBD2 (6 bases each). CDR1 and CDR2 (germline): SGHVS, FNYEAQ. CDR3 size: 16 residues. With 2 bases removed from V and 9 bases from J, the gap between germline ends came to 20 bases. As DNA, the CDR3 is TGTGCCAGCAGCTTACCCCCCTGGGGGGCACAAGCTGAGCAGTTCTTC. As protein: CASSLPPWGAQAEQFF.

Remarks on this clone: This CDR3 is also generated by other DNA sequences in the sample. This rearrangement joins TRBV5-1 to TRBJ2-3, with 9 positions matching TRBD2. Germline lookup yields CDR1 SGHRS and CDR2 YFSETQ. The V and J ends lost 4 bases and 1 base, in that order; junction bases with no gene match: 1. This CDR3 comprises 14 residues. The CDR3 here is CASSRTSGTDTQYF. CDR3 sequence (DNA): TGCGCCAGCAGCCGGACTAGCGGCACAGATACGCAGTATTTT.

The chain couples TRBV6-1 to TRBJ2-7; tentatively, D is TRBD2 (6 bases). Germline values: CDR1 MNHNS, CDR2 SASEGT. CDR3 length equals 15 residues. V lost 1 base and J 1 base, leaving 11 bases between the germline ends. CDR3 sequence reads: CASSEGGLRSYEQYF. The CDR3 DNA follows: TGTGCCAGCAGTGAAGGGGGACTGCGGTCCTACGAGCAGTACTTC.

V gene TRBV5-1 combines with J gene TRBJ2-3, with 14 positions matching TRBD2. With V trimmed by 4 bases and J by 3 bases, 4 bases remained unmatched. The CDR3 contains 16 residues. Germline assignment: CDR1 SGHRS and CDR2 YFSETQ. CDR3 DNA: TGCGCCAGCAGCATAGGACTAGCGGGAGGTACAGATACGCAGTATTTT. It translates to CASSIGLAGGTDTQYF.

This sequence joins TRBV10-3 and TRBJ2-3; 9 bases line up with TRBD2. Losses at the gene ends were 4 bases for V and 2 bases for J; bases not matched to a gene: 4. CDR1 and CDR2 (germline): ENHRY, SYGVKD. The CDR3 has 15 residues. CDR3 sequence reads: CAISAASGTTDTQYF. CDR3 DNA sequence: TGTGCCATCAGTGCAGCTAGCGGGACCACAGATACGCAGTATTTT.

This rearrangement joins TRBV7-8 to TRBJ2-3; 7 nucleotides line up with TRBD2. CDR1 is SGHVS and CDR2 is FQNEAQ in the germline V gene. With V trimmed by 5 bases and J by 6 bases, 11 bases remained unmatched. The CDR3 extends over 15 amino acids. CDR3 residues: CASSPRRGSFDTQYF. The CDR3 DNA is TGTGCCAGCAGCCCCCGGCGGGGGAGTTTTGATACGCAGTATTTT.

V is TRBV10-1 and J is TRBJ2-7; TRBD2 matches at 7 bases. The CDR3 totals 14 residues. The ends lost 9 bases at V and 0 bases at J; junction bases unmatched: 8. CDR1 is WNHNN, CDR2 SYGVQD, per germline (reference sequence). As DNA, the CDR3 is TGCGCCAGTTCCCGGGACTATAACTCCTACGAGCAGTACTTC. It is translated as CASSRDYNSYEQYF.

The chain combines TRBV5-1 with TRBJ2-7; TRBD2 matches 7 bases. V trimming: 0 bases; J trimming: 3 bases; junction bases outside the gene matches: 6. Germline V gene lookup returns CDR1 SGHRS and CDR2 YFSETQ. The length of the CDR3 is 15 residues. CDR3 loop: CASSLAGLADYEQYF. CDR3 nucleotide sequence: TGCGCCAGCAGCTTGGCCGGGCTAGCGGACTACGAGCAGTACTTC.

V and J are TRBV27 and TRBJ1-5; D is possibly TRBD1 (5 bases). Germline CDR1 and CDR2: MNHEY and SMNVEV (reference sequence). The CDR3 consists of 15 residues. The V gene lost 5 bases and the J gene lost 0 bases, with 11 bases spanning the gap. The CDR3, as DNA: TGTGCCAGCAGTCTGACAGCGATTAGCAATCAGCCCCAGCATTTT. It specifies CASSLTAISNQPQHF.

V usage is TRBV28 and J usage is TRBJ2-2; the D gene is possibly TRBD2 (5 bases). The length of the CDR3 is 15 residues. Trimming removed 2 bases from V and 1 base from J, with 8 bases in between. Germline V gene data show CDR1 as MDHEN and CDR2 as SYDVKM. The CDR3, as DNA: TGTGCCAGCAGTTTACTAGCATGGAACACCGGGGAGCTGTTTTTT. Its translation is CASSLLAWNTGELFF.

The CDR3, as DNA: TGCGCCAGCAGCGGAGTATGGGGAGAGACCCAGTACTTC. This sequence encodes CASSGVWGETQYF. The V and J genes are TRBV5-1 and TRBJ2-5; D uncertain. The CDR3 length is 13 residues. Germline V lookup: CDR1 SGHRS, CDR2 YFSETQ. Between the trimmed V and J ends, which lost 4 bases and 4 bases, there was a span of 11 bases. The whole variable domain, remainder taken from reference TRBV5-1 and TRBJ2-5, is KAGVTQTPRYLIKTRGQQVTLSCSPISGHRSVSWYQQTPGQGLQFLFEYFSETQRNKGNFPGRFSGRQFSNSRSEMNVSTLELGDSALYLCASSGVWGETQYFGPGTRLLVL.

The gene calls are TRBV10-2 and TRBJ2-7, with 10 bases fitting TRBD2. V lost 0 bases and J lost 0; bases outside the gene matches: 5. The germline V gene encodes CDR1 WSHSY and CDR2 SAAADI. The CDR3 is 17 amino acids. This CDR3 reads CASSESRASGSSYEQYF. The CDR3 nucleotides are TGCGCCAGCAGTGAGTCTAGGGCTAGCGGGAGCTCCTACGAGCAGTACTTC.

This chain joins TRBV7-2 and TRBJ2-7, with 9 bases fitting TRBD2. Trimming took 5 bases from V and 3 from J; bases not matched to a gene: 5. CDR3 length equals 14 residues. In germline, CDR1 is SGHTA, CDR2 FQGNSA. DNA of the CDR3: TGTGCCAGCAGCCCGACTAGCGGAAACTACGAGCAGTACTTC. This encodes CASSPTSGNYEQYF.

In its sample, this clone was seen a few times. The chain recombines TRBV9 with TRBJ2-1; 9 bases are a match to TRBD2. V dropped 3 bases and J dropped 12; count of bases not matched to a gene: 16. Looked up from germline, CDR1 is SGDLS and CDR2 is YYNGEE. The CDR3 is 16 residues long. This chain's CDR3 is CASSGGTPAGGNRQFF. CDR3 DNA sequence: TGTGCCAGCAGCGGAGGGACTCCAGCGGGAGGTAATCGGCAGTTCTTC. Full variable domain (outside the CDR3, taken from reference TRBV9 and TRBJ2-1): DSGVTQTPKHLITATGQRVTLRCSPRSGDLSVYWYQQSLDQGLQFLIQYYNGEERAKGNILERFSAQQFPDLHSELNLSSLELGDSALYFCASSGGTPAGGNRQFFGPGTRLTVL.

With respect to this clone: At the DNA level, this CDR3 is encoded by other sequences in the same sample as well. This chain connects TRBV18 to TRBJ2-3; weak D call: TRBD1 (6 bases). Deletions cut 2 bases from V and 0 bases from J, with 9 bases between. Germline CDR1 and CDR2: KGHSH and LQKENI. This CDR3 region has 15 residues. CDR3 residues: CASSPGQRSTDTQYF. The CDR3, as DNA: TGTGCCAGCTCACCAGGACAGCGGAGCACAGATACGCAGTATTTT.

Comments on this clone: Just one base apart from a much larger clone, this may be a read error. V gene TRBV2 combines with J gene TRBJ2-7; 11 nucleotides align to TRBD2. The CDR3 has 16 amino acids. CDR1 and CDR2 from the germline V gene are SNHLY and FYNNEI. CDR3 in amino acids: CASSDLSGRASYEQCF. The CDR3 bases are TGTGCCAGCAGTGATCTTAGCGGGAGGGCCTCCTACGAGCAGTGCTTC.

This chain's CDR3 is CAAKPGQVGNEQFF. CDR3 bases: TGTGCCGCCAAACCGGGACAGGTGGGGAATGAGCAGTTCTTC. The rearrangement links TRBV10-3 to TRBJ2-1; 8 nucleotides align to TRBD1. V was clipped by 11 bases and J by 7 bases; unmatched bases: 13. Germline CDR1 and CDR2: ENHRY and SYGVKD. The CDR3 runs 14 residues.

CDR3: CASSLVPGTIGNTIYF. CDR3 nucleotides: TGTGCCAGCAGCTTAGTCCCCGGGACAATTGGAAACACCATATATTTT. V gene TRBV7-2 combines with J gene TRBJ1-3; D is possibly TRBD1 (6 bases). Germline values: CDR1 SGHTA, CDR2 FQGNSA. The germline V and J ends were trimmed by 1 base and 3 bases, with 13 bases remaining between them. CDR3 length equals 16 residues.

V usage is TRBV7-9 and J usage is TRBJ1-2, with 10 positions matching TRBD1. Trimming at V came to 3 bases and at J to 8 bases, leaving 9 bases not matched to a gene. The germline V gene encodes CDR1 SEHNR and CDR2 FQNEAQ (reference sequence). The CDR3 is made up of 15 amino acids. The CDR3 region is CASSFLGQGVQGYTF. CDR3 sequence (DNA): TGTGCCAGCAGCTTCTTAGGACAGGGGGTTCAAGGCTACACCTTC.

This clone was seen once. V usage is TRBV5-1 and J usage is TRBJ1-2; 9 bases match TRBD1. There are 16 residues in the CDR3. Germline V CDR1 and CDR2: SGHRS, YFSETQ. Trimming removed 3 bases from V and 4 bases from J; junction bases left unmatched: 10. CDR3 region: CASSYAQGARAYGYTF. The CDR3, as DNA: TGCGCCAGCAGCTACGCACAGGGGGCGCGAGCCTATGGCTACACCTTC.

The CDR3 loop is CASSFWDGVPGELFF. CDR3 nucleotides: TGTGCCAGCAGTTTCTGGGACGGAGTACCCGGGGAGCTGTTTTTT. This chain connects TRBV27 to TRBJ2-2; D is tentatively TRBD1 or TRBD2 (5 bases each). The CDR3 is 15 amino acids. Trimming cost V 3 bases and J 6 bases, with 14 bases left between them. The germline V gene encodes CDR1 MNHEY and CDR2 SMNVEV (reference sequence).

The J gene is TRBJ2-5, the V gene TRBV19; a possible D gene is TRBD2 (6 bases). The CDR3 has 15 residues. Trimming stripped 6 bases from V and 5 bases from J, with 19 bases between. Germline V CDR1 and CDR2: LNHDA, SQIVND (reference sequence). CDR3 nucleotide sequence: TGTGCCAGTAGCGGCGGGCAGGGAGGCGGGGAGACCCAGTACTTC. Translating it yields CASSGGQGGGETQYF.

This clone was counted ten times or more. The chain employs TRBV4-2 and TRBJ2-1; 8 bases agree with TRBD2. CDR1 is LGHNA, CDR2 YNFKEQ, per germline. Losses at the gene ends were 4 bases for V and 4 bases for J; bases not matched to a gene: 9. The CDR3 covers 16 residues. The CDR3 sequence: CASSLRTSQEYNEQFF. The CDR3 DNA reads TGTGCCAGCAGCCTCCGGACTAGCCAGGAATACAATGAGCAGTTCTTC.